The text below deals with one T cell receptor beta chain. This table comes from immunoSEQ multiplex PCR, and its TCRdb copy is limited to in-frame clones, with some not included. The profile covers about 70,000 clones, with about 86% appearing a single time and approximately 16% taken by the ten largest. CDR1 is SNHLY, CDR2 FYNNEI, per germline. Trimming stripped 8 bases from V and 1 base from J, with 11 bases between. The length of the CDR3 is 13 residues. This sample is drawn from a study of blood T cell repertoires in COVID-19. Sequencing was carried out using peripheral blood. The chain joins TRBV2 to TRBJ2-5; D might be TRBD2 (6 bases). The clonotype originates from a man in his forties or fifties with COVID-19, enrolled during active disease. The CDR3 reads CASGERVQETQYF. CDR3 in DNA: TGTGCCAGCGGAGAGCGGGTCCAAGAGACCCAGTACTTC.